This TCR beta chain was captured in a study of shared clonotypes between healthy human individuals (dated by TCRdb to the early 2020s). With respect to the entire study: The cohort comprised a couple of women and a few men aged 18 to 49 years. Per donor, three plates each were used for CD4 naive and CD4 memory, two for CD8 naive, and one for CD8 memory. To estimate repertoire size and how much clonotypes are shared between individuals, the study performed deep sequencing of blood TCR repertoires from roughly five healthy adults. Different laboratories and diverse techniques were used to prepare libraries and sequence TCR repertoires, to increase sequencing depth and limit assay-specific biases. Between about 0.8 and 9 billion PBMCs per donor were obtained by leukapheresis. The full study reports these points: Higher generation probabilities were observed for clonotypes shared by all four sorted-subset donors than for non-shared clonotypes. The genetic and exposure-history diversity represented was limited by the small number of donors. Only blood was sampled, and tissue TCR repertoires likely differ from those in blood. Naive subsets generally had larger estimated clonotype richness than memory subsets did. Pairwise subsampling indicated that sequencing depth was expected to affect the degree of clonotype sharing among donors. Across a handful of donors, around 5.4% of naive CD4, roughly 3.5% of naive CD8, roughly 2.3% of memory CD4, and about 0.4% of memory CD8 clonotypes were shared. Incomplete sequencing was indicated by rarefaction of sorted-subset datasets, despite the large sequencing depth.

V is clipped by 8 bases and J by 1 base, and the sequence between their germline boundaries is 14 bases long. Via the germline V gene (reference sequence), CDR1 is PRHDT and CDR2 FYEKMQ. There are 14 amino acids in the CDR3, from cysteine to phenylalanine inclusive. Only the CDR3 portion is preserved as DNA: 42 bases, with reading frame beginning at the first base. CD8 naive samples were CD45RO-negative cells positively selected for CCR7, giving a CD45RA+CCR7+ population that excluded TemRA cells. The donors were healthy, HIV-negative adults with no recently reported acute infections or vaccinations. Every donor was a Caucasian adult living in Nashville, Tennessee, USA. Blood was collected by leukapheresis, and PBMCs were isolated by Ficoll-Histopaque density gradient centrifugation and then cryopreserved in liquid nitrogen vapor phase. Analytical flow cytometry was used to check the purity and quantity of each magnetically sorted T cell population. Each sorted fraction had its genomic DNA isolated and then quantified by UV absorbance on a Nanodrop 2000c.

This clone was seen a single time. No cognate antigen has been identified for it. One base away there is no much larger clone; base qualities are not given. Using the deep immunoSEQ assay, multiplex PCR amplified TCR CDR3 regions from genomic DNA. For each cell subset, the extracted genomic DNA was distributed evenly across all wells of several immunoSEQ 96-well plates, and each plate served as one replicate. For sorted subsets, about 200 ng genomic DNA, equal to tens of thousands of T cell genomes, was loaded into each replicate PCR. Purified libraries were measured with a Qubit 3.0 fluorometer, size-checked on a Bioanalyzer 2100, and measured again with the KAPA Library Quantification kit. Each immunoSEQ 96-well plate was sequenced on its own single-read 150-cycle Illumina NextSeq 550 flow cell. Processing in the source paper ran as follows. Because only junctional sequences without quality scores were contained in the immunoSEQ output, filtering matching that applied to full-length reads could not be performed. To assign V/J genes and CDR3, sequences were annotated against IMGT germline references using PyIR, a Python wrapper for IgBLAST v1.9. Reads were filtered out if the reads had weak V/J assignments (E-value above 1e-6), no CDR3, stop codons, out-of-frame junctions, or ambiguous translated residues. V3J clonotypes were defined as sequences sharing an identical inferred V gene, J gene, and CDR3 amino acid sequence. The percentage overlap between two repertoires was calculated by dividing the number of shared unique clonotypes by the size of the smaller repertoire. RTK rarefaction, the Chao1 estimator, and Recon v2.1 estimates of unobserved clonotypes were used to assess repertoire richness. For all TCRbeta clonotypes obtained by the gDNA method from a few donors, generation probabilities were computed with OLGA. Here the immuneACCESS table is served through TCRdb, limited to in-frame sequences with V and J called. Missing clones are a known gap in these copies; in checked studies unresolved V genes cover under half, and the rest lacks a known reason. The DNA gave D and trimming, while V, J and clone size come from that table. The table for this sample lists roughly 2,000,000 clones; roughly 94% of them were counted only once. 0.9% to 1.5% of the sample is held by the ten biggest clonotypes.

The sequenced sample consisted of naive CD8+ T cells sorted from blood. Sample cell subset or site, as interpreted from the label and publication: CD45RA+CCR7+. This TCR was sampled from a man aged 18 to 30 in good health. The chain employs TRBV13 and TRBJ1-2, with the D gene too uncertain to name. The DNA sequence reads TGTGCCAGCGGTGCCGCACCCAGTAACTATGGCTACACCTTC. Its protein is CASGAAPSNYGYTF.